The 27 T cell receptor beta chains below all came from one sample that was sequenced in a study of cytomegalovirus exposure and HLA in healthy donors. It was with 60 Vbeta and 13 Jbeta primers that the PCR ran. Using immunoSEQ multiplex PCR, the repertoire was profiled, and TCRdb retains in-frame clones only, with some absent. The sample has about 190,000 clones; approximately 82% are singletons. Material: PBMCs. All receptors derive from a woman aged 25 to 39 in good health and CMV-seronegative.

The gene calls are TRBV10-3 and TRBJ2-5; no clear D gene. V was shortened by 3 bases and J by 1 base, with 9 bases between the two germline ends. The V gene's germline CDR1 is ENHRY and CDR2 SYGVKD. CDR3 length: 14 residues. Here the CDR3 reads CAISESSGQETQYF. CDR3 DNA sequence: TGTGCCATCAGTGAATCTTCGGGCCAAGAGACCCAGTACTTC.

The gene calls are TRBV7-2 and TRBJ2-7; tentative D call: TRBD2 (5 bases). This CDR3 region has 15 residues. Germline CDR1 is SGHTA and CDR2 is FQGNSA. V lost 4 bases, J lost 0 bases, and 13 bases lay in between. The CDR3 sequence is CASSSSAASSYEQYF. The CDR3 DNA reads as TGTGCCAGCAGCTCCTCAGCGGCCAGCTCCTACGAGCAGTACTTC.

The chain couples TRBV11-2 to TRBJ2-5, with D possibly being TRBD1 (5 bases). The V gene's germline CDR1 is SGHAT and CDR2 FQNNGV. The CDR3 spans 15 residues. Deletions cut 5 bases from V and 3 bases from J, with 16 bases between. CDR3 DNA: TGTGCCAGCAGCAAGGCATGGACATCAAAAGAGACCCAGTACTTC. It yields the protein CASSKAWTSKETQYF. The full variable domain, its missing parts supplied by reference TRBV11-2 and TRBJ2-5, is EAGVAQSPRYKIIEKRQSVAFWCNPISGHATLYWYQQILGQGPKLLIQFQNNGVVDDSQLPKDRFSAERLKGVDSTLKIQPAKLEDSAVYLCASSKAWTSKETQYFGPGTRLLVL.

The rearrangement links TRBV28 to TRBJ1-4; D might be TRBD1 (6 bases). The CDR3 contains 15 residues. Germline V gene lookup returns CDR1 MDHEN and CDR2 SYDVKM. V gave up 5 bases and J gave up 3 bases, with 13 bases separating them. This CDR3 is CASSIGGAANEKLFF. The CDR3 bases are TGTGCCAGCAGTATCGGGGGGGCCGCTAATGAAAAACTGTTTTTT.

The chain has TRBV28 and TRBJ2-7, with no clear D. The germline V gene encodes CDR1 MDHEN and CDR2 SYDVKM. There are 13 residues in the CDR3. The V gene lost 1 base and the J gene lost 4 bases, with 8 bases spanning the gap. CDR3 sequence: CASSLLASYEQYF. The CDR3 DNA reads as TGTGCCAGCAGTTTATTGGCAAGTTACGAGCAGTACTTC.

This clone was seen only a few times. The chain has TRBV9 and TRBJ2-1, with TRBD1 matching over 9 bases. Germline lookup yields CDR1 SGDLS and CDR2 YYNGEE. The CDR3 covers 15 residues. Trimming took 4 bases from V and 1 from J; bases not matched to a gene: 3. The CDR3 DNA is TGTGCCAGCAGCCTCGGGACAGGGTCCTACAATGAGCAGTTCTTC. It codes for CASSLGTGSYNEQFF.

The rearrangement uses TRBV29-1 and TRBJ1-5; TRBD1 matches 7 bases. The CDR3 runs to 11 residues. The ends lost 3 bases at V and 11 bases at J; junction bases unmatched: 4. The V gene's germline CDR1 is SQVTM and CDR2 ANQGSEA. Here the CDR3 reads CSVETGKAQHF. The DNA for the CDR3 is TGCAGCGTTGAGACAGGGAAGGCCCAGCATTTT.

The chain is built from TRBV28 and TRBJ2-7, with 11 bases that match TRBD2. In germline, CDR1 is MDHEN, CDR2 SYDVKM. V lost 5 bases and J lost 4; bases outside the gene matches: 7. CDR3 length: 15 amino acids. CDR3 region: CASSRLAGSPYEQYF. In DNA form, the CDR3 reads TGTGCCAGCAGTAGACTAGCGGGAAGCCCTTACGAGCAGTACTTC.

The genes are TRBV5-1 and TRBJ2-3; D perhaps matches TRBD2 (6 bases). This CDR3 contains 14 residues. CDR1 is SGHRS and CDR2 is YFSETQ in the germline V gene. V lost 4 bases to trimming and J lost 0 bases, with 9 bases between them. In DNA, the CDR3 is TGCGCCAGCAGCGCCGGGGGAAGCACAGATACGCAGTATTTT. Translating it yields CASSAGGSTDTQYF.

The J gene is TRBJ1-1, the V gene TRBV19, with no clear D. The germline V gene has CDR1 LNHDA and CDR2 SQIVND (reference sequence). CDR3 length equals 16 residues. V gave up 4 bases and J gave up 0 bases, with 15 bases separating them. CDR3 sequence: CASSKGEGVMNTEAFF. CDR3 DNA: TGTGCCAGTAGTAAAGGTGAGGGCGTGATGAACACTGAAGCTTTCTTT.

The J gene is TRBJ2-3, the V gene TRBV5-1, with D perhaps matching TRBD1 (5 bases). This CDR3 region has 15 residues. V was pared by 0 bases and J by 2 bases, with 10 bases between. Per germline, CDR1 SGHRS and CDR2 YFSETQ. The CDR3 sequence is CASSLAVQVTDTQYF. CDR3 coding DNA: TGCGCCAGCAGCTTGGCCGTACAGGTCACAGATACGCAGTATTTT.

The rearrangement joins TRBV4-1 to TRBJ2-7, with 8 bases fitting TRBD2. J was trimmed by 9 bases and V by 0 bases; bases with no gene match: 7. Germline V gene lookup returns CDR1 MGHRA and CDR2 YSYEKL. The CDR3 is 14 amino acids. Here the CDR3 reads CASSQDRGGTGQYF. The CDR3, as DNA: TGCGCCAGCAGCCAAGACCGGGGGGGGACTGGGCAGTACTTC.

The chain recombines TRBV5-4 with TRBJ2-2; TRBD1 aligns across 7 bases. Germline CDR1 reads SGHNT; CDR2 reads YYREEE (reference sequence). The CDR3 is made up of 16 amino acids. V gave up 2 bases and J gave up 2 bases; unmatched junction bases: 6. CDR3 amino acids: CASSLPGQINTGELFF. The CDR3 bases are TGTGCCAGCAGCTTACCGGGACAGATAAACACCGGGGAGCTGTTTTTT.

This rearrangement joins TRBV9 to TRBJ2-3; D uncertain. V was trimmed by 0 bases and J by 3 bases, leaving 5 bases between them. Per the germline V gene, CDR1 is SGDLS and CDR2 is YYNGEE. CDR3 length equals 13 residues. Here the CDR3 DNA reads TGTGCCAGCAGCGTAGCGGGTACAGATACGCAGTATTTT. Translated, it gives CASSVAGTDTQYF.

This chain links TRBV27 with TRBJ1-6, with 7 bases aligning to TRBD1. V lost 6 bases to trimming and J lost 5 bases; unmatched junction nucleotides: 4. The CDR3 has 14 amino acids. Looked up from germline, CDR1 is MNHEY and CDR2 is SMNVEV (reference sequence). DNA for the CDR3: TGTGCCAGCAGCGGGGACAGTCATAATTCACCCCTCCACTTT. Residues: CASSGDSHNSPLHF.

The gene calls are TRBV7-8 and TRBJ2-5, with TRBD2 identical over 9 bases. The CDR3 contains 17 residues. V trimming: 5 bases; J trimming: 5 bases; junction bases outside the gene matches: 15. Germline V CDR1 and CDR2: SGHVS, FQNEAQ. CDR3 coding DNA: TGTGCCAGCAGCCGCATCTGGTCTAGCGGGGTGGGGGAGACCCAGTACTTC. The encoded protein is CASSRIWSSGVGETQYF. The variable domain in full, completed from reference TRBV7-8 and TRBJ2-5, reads GAGVSQSPRYKVAKRGQDVALRCDPISGHVSLFWYQQALGQGPEFLTYFQNEAQLDKSGLPSDRFFAERPEGSVSTLKIQRTQQEDSAVYLCASSRIWSSGVGETQYFGPGTRLLVL.

The chain links TRBV19 to TRBJ1-1; no clear D. Germline V CDR1 and CDR2: LNHDA, SQIVND (reference sequence). The CDR3 totals 13 residues. V gave up 6 bases and J gave up 0 bases, with 8 bases separating them. CDR3 sequence (DNA): TGTGCCAGTAGACTGGGCATGAACACTGAAGCTTTCTTT. Residues: CASRLGMNTEAFF.

The chain links TRBV5-1 to TRBJ2-3; 9 bases agree with TRBD1. The germline V gene has CDR1 SGHRS and CDR2 YFSETQ. V dropped 0 bases and J dropped 2; count of bases not matched to a gene: 1. This CDR3 contains 15 residues. In nucleotides, the CDR3 is TGCGCCAGCAGCTTGGGGGACAGGGTCACAGATACGCAGTATTTT. Its translation is CASSLGDRVTDTQYF.

This chain links TRBV5-4 with TRBJ2-6; possible D gene TRBD2, 5 bases. The ends were cut back, 2 bases at V and 0 bases at J, with 9 bases in the middle. Germline values: CDR1 SGHNT, CDR2 YYREEE (reference sequence). This CDR3 is built from 16 residues. The CDR3 DNA reads TGTGCCAGCAGCTTTCGGGGTGACTCTGGGGCCAACGTCCTGACTTTC. Translating it yields CASSFRGDSGANVLTF.

This sequence joins TRBV10-1 and TRBJ2-7; 7 bases match TRBD2. With 2 bases clipped from V and 3 bases from J, the junction kept 1 base outside the gene matches. The V gene's germline CDR1 is WNHNN and CDR2 SYGVQD (reference sequence). This CDR3 has 13 residues. This CDR3 reads CASSEGEGYEQYF. The CDR3 DNA sequence: TGCGCCAGCAGTGAGGGGGAGGGCTACGAGCAGTACTTC.

This chain uses TRBV6-1 with TRBJ2-7; a possible D gene is TRBD2 (6 bases). In germline, CDR1 is MNHNS, CDR2 SASEGT. Trimming removed 4 bases at V and 2 bases at J, with 9 bases between. There are 13 residues in the CDR3. In DNA form, the CDR3 reads TGTGCCAGCAGTGCCGGGACTCCCTACGAGCAGTACTTC. Protein: CASSAGTPYEQYF.

This clone was picked up a small number of times. This chain uses TRBV7-9 with TRBJ2-7; 10 bases are shared with TRBD1. Unmatched junction bases numbered 9, after V lost 6 bases and J lost 4 bases. The germline CDR1 and CDR2 sequences are SEHNR and FQNEAQ (reference sequence). This CDR3 is built from 15 residues. This chain's CDR3 is CASSSGGTGAYEQYF. The CDR3 nucleotides are TGTGCCAGCAGTTCAGGCGGGACAGGGGCGTACGAGCAGTACTTC.

The J gene is TRBJ2-7, the V gene TRBV7-2; 9 bases agree with TRBD2. CDR3 length equals 16 residues. Germline loops: CDR1 SGHTA, CDR2 FQGNSA. The V gene end was trimmed by 5 bases and the J gene end by 4 bases; junction bases not matched to a gene: 12. The CDR3 is CASSPPGGRAAYEQYF. The CDR3 DNA is TGTGCCAGCAGCCCCCCTGGCGGGAGGGCCGCGTACGAGCAGTACTTC.

The chain carries TRBV10-3 and TRBJ2-5, with D possibly matching TRBD2 (6 bases). The CDR3 contains 13 residues. Germline V gene data show CDR1 as ENHRY and CDR2 as SYGVKD. With 8 bases removed from V and 4 bases from J, the gap between germline ends came to 14 bases. The CDR3 loop is CAIGTGGLETQYF. In DNA, the CDR3 is TGTGCCATCGGAACCGGGGGTTTAGAGACCCAGTACTTC.

This clone was seen only a few times. The chain is built from TRBV5-5 and TRBJ1-1; 8 nucleotides match TRBD1. The CDR3 has 15 amino acids. V was pared by 1 base and J by 5 bases, with 7 bases of the junction left unmatched. Germline V gene data show CDR1 as SGHKS and CDR2 as YYEKEE (reference sequence). The CDR3 protein is CASSLPWTGRTEAFF. The DNA for the CDR3 is TGTGCCAGCAGCTTGCCATGGACAGGGAGGACTGAAGCTTTCTTT.

V gene TRBV10-1 combines with J gene TRBJ1-1, with D possibly TRBD1 on 5 matching bases. Trimming pared 0 bases from V and 7 bases from J, leaving 12 bases between. The length of the CDR3 is 14 residues. CDR1 is WNHNN and CDR2 is SYGVQD in the germline V gene (reference sequence). CDR3 nucleotide sequence: TGCGCCAGCAGTGAGTCGGGGGAGGCCAGTGAAGCTTTCTTT. It yields the protein CASSESGEASEAFF.

The CDR3 DNA reads TGTGCCAGCAGAGCGTCTGGAAACACCATATATTTT. Protein: CASRASGNTIYF. This chain links TRBV6-5 with TRBJ1-3; D ambiguous. The germline V gene encodes CDR1 MNHEY and CDR2 SVGAGI. The V end lost 6 bases, the J end lost 1 base, and 4 bases lay between the germline ends. This CDR3 contains 12 residues.